These 11 T cell receptor beta chains were all obtained from the same sample, sequenced in a study of early T cells in non-severe SARS-CoV-2 infection. TCRdb passed the 5' RACE reads through MiXCR, listing each CDR3 protein once. The data contain fewer than 80,000 distinct CDR3 sequences, approximately 13% of them seen just once; the ten biggest clones take up about 5%. The sequencing sample was made of whole blood. The receptors come from an adult who was a healthcare worker with PCR-confirmed SARS-CoV-2 infection or an uninfected control (not recorded which).

Ten or more counts support this clonotype. This chain links TRBV4-1 with TRBJ2-3; no clear D gene. Germline V CDR1 and CDR2: MGHRA, YSYEKL. The V and J ends lost 0 bases and 6 bases respectively, with 16 bases between them. This CDR3 comprises 16 residues. The CDR3 loop reads CASSQEAQLNMDTQYF. The CDR3 region has the DNA TGCGCCAGCAGCCAAGAGGCACAGTTGAATATGGATACGCAGTATTTT.

This clonotype has at least ten counts. V is TRBV14 and J is TRBJ2-3; possibly TRBD1 or TRBD2 for D (5 bases each). Germline CDR1 SGHDN, CDR2 FVKESK. This CDR3 has 11 residues. The V and J ends lost 4 bases and 6 bases respectively, with 5 bases between them. The CDR3 bases are TGTGCCAGCAGCCGGGGGGATACGCAGTATTTT. Protein sequence: CASSRGDTQYF.

This clonotype was counted between two and nine times. The J gene is TRBJ2-5, the V gene TRBV4-3; 7 bases fit TRBD1. The CDR3 loop spans 15 amino acids. V lost 0 bases, J lost 5 bases, and 6 bases stayed unmatched. Germline CDR1 reads LGHNA; CDR2 reads YSLEER. For the CDR3, the DNA is TGCGCCAGCAGCCAAGATAGGGGGCCGGGGGAGACCCAGTACTTC. It yields the protein CASSQDRGPGETQYF.

This clonotype was counted many times. This sequence joins TRBV30 and TRBJ1-4; no reliable D call. CDR1 and CDR2 (germline): GTSNPN, SVGIG (reference sequence). V lost 5 bases, J lost 5 bases, and 9 bases lay in between. This CDR3 is built from 12 residues. The chain's CDR3 is CAWSYGNEKLFF. The CDR3 nucleotides are TGTGCCTGGTCATACGGGAATGAAAAACTGTTTTTT. Full variable domain (rest looked up from reference TRBV30 and TRBJ1-4): SQTIHQWPATLVQPVGSPLSLECTVEGTSNPNLYWYRQAAGRGLQLLFYSVGIGQISSEVPQNLSASRPQDRQFILSSKKLLLSDSGFYLCAWSYGNEKLFFGSGTQLSVL.

The rearrangement uses TRBV10-3 and TRBJ2-3, with 8 bases aligning to TRBD2. Germline lookup yields CDR1 ENHRY and CDR2 SYGVKD. V dropped 5 bases and J dropped 1; count of bases not matched to a gene: 2. CDR3 length: 14 amino acids. CDR3 amino acids: CAISSTSGTDTQYF. The CDR3 coding sequence is TGTGCCATCAGTTCGACTAGCGGCACAGATACGCAGTATTTT.

This clonotype has more than one count but fewer than ten. This chain uses TRBV30 with TRBJ1-2; D is ambiguous. The CDR3 sequence is 11 residues long. From germline, CDR1 is GTSNPN and CDR2 SVGIG (reference sequence). Deletions cut 5 bases from V and 4 bases from J, with 8 bases between. The CDR3 DNA reads TGTGCCTGGCGGACCCTCTATGGCTACACCTTC. It yields the protein CAWRTLYGYTF.

This chain connects TRBV29-1 to TRBJ1-1; D call uncertain. V dropped 3 bases and J dropped 1 base, with 9 bases sitting between them. This CDR3 has 13 residues. The V gene's germline CDR1 is SQVTM and CDR2 ANQGSEA. The DNA of the CDR3 is TGCAGCGTTGATTCGCCGGAGAACACTGAAGCTTTCTTT. It translates to CSVDSPENTEAFF.

CDR3: CASSLTGQQETQYF. CDR3 nucleotides: TGTGCCAGCTCACTGACGGGACAGCAAGAGACCCAGTACTTC. The chain is built from TRBV18 and TRBJ2-5; the match to TRBD1 covers 7 bases. Germline V gene lookup returns CDR1 KGHSH and CDR2 LQKENI. The CDR3 totals 14 residues. Trimming at V came to 4 bases and at J to 2 bases, leaving 4 bases not matched to a gene.

This clonotype has just a few counts. The genes are TRBV29-1 and TRBJ2-1; D is unresolved. CDR3 size: 14 residues. The germline V gene encodes CDR1 SQVTM and CDR2 ANQGSEA. With 4 bases removed from V and 4 bases from J, the gap between germline ends came to 14 bases. CDR3 amino acids: CSVAFYRVYNEQFF. DNA for the CDR3: TGCAGCGTTGCCTTTTACAGAGTTTACAATGAGCAGTTCTTC.

The chain carries TRBV7-6 and TRBJ2-1; 12 bases fit TRBD2. From germline, CDR1 is SGHVS and CDR2 FNYEAQ. This CDR3 has 18 amino acids. Trimming removed 1 base from V and 4 bases from J; junction bases left unmatched: 8. The CDR3 coding sequence is TGTGCCAGCAGCTTAGGGCTAGCGGGGGGGCCATCTTACAATGAGCAGTTCTTC. It yields the protein CASSLGLAGGPSYNEQFF.

This clonotype was detected only a few times. Written as DNA, the CDR3 is TGTGCCAGCAGGAACAGGGGGCCCTACGAGCAGTACTTC. Amino acid sequence: CASRNRGPYEQYF. V is TRBV6-2 or TRBV6-3 and J is TRBJ2-7; 9 nucleotides agree with TRBD1. The J segment lost 2 bases and the V segment lost 6 bases, leaving 2 bases of the junction unmatched. Germline V gives CDR1 MNHEY, CDR2 SVGEGT. The CDR3 spans 13 residues.